Following are 23 T cell receptor beta chains from one sample sequenced in a study of response to subunit inactivated influenza vaccine. TCRdb re-called the RT-PCR reads with MiXCR, one entry per CDR3 protein. The table includes hundreds of thousands of distinct CDR3 sequences, 16% detected once. The sample consisted of CD4+ T cells sorted from PBMCs, taken less than 25 months after vaccination. These receptors came from a man aged 45 to 75 who received an inactivated influenza vaccine.

J is TRBJ2-5 and V is TRBV28; 8 bases are a match to TRBD1. The CDR3 loop spans 16 amino acids. Germline V gives CDR1 MDHEN, CDR2 SYDVKM. Germline trimming cut 7 bases from V and 7 bases from J; bases unmatched to any gene: 17. The CDR3 region is CASMPGGPGMGVTQYF. The CDR3 DNA follows: TGTGCCAGCATGCCAGGGGGCCCCGGGATGGGGGTGACCCAGTACTTC. The whole variable domain, remainder taken from reference TRBV28 and TRBJ2-5, is DVKVTQSSRYLVKRTGEKVFLECVQDMDHENMFWYRQDPGLGLRLIYFSYDVKMKEKGDIPEGYSVSREKKERFSLILESASTNQTSMYLCASMPGGPGMGVTQYFGPGTRLLVL.

The chain uses TRBV10-3 and TRBJ2-1, with D possibly matching TRBD2 (7 bases). V lost 4 bases to trimming and J lost 7 bases, with 20 bases between them. The CDR3 contains 16 residues. Germline V gene data show CDR1 as ENHRY and CDR2 as SYGVKD. CDR3 sequence (DNA): TGTGCCATCAGTGCCCTGGGAGGGGGGTCGGGAAATGAGCAGTTCTTC. Translation gives CAISALGGGSGNEQFF.

The chain links TRBV10-3 to TRBJ1-1, with TRBD1 identical over 9 bases. The CDR3 runs to 14 residues. CDR1 ENHRY and CDR2 SYGVKD come from the germline V gene. The ends lost 6 bases at V and 3 bases at J; junction bases unmatched: 5. CDR3 protein: CAIREGQGHTEAFF. The DNA of the CDR3 is TGTGCCATCAGGGAAGGACAGGGGCACACTGAAGCTTTCTTT.

The table lists this clonotype with many counts. J is TRBJ2-7 and V is TRBV20-1, with TRBD1 matching 9 bases. This CDR3 has 13 amino acids. From germline, CDR1 is DFQATT and CDR2 SNEGSKA (reference sequence). With 5 bases clipped from V and 5 bases from J, the junction kept 7 bases outside the gene matches. The CDR3 bases are TGCAGTGCTGAACCACAGGGGGCGAACGAGCAGTACTTC. It yields the protein CSAEPQGANEQYF.

This clonotype has more than one count but fewer than ten. The CDR3 nucleotides read TGCGCCAGCAGCCAAGATGGGACAGGGTTTCCTGGCTACACCTTC. This codes for CASSQDGTGFPGYTF. The J gene is TRBJ1-2, the V gene TRBV4-3, with 9 positions matching TRBD1. The germline V gene has CDR1 LGHNA and CDR2 YSLEER. J lost 7 bases, V lost 0 bases, and 6 bases had no gene match. The CDR3 loop spans 15 amino acids.

Written as DNA, the CDR3 is TGCAGCGTTATCTCCTCCGGGATTAAAGAGACCCAGTACTTC. It yields the protein CSVISSGIKETQYF. V is TRBV29-1 and J is TRBJ2-5, with D perhaps matching TRBD2 (5 bases). The CDR3 runs to 14 residues. Per germline, CDR1 SQVTM and CDR2 ANQGSEA. V was cut by 5 bases and J by 3 bases, with 16 bases left in between.

This clonotype was seen more than once but under ten times. The chain recombines TRBV7-2 with TRBJ2-7; 7 nucleotides agree with TRBD1. Per germline, CDR1 SGHTA and CDR2 FQGNSA. The V gene end was trimmed by 3 bases and the J gene end by 6 bases; junction bases not matched to a gene: 5. CDR3 size: 13 residues. This chain's CDR3 is CASSFTTGVEQYF. CDR3 sequence (DNA): TGTGCCAGCAGCTTCACCACAGGGGTCGAGCAGTACTTC.

This clonotype was counted only a few times. The genes are TRBV7-2 and TRBJ2-3; a possible D gene is TRBD1 (5 bases). Per germline, CDR1 SGHTA and CDR2 FQGNSA. With 6 bases removed from V and 2 bases from J, the gap between germline ends came to 12 bases. The CDR3 length is 14 residues. Here the CDR3 reads CASSRAGATDTQYF. CDR3 nucleotides: TGTGCCAGCAGTCGGGCTGGGGCCACAGATACGCAGTATTTT.

At least ten counts were recorded for this clonotype. The chain links TRBV7-2 to TRBJ2-3; TRBD2 is a possible D gene (7 bases). Per the germline V gene, CDR1 is SGHTA and CDR2 is FQGNSA. The CDR3 runs 16 residues. With 3 bases removed from V and 6 bases from J, the gap between germline ends came to 19 bases. The CDR3 sequence is CASSLLTGRGSDTQYF. In DNA, the CDR3 is TGTGCCAGCAGCTTGCTGACGGGGAGGGGGTCGGATACGCAGTATTTT.

This clonotype was seen a handful of times. V is TRBV18 and J is TRBJ2-1, with 12 nucleotides matching TRBD2. The germline V gene has CDR1 KGHSH and CDR2 LQKENI. V lost 2 bases and J lost 2; bases outside the gene matches: 1. The CDR3 runs to 16 residues. CDR3 DNA sequence: TGTGCCAGCTCACCATGGACTAGCGGGGCCTACAATGAGCAGTTCTTC. This sequence encodes CASSPWTSGAYNEQFF.

The chain joins TRBV7-3 to TRBJ2-2; D is unresolved. V gave up 5 bases and J gave up 2 bases, with 6 bases separating them. From germline, CDR1 is SGHTA and CDR2 FQGTGA. The CDR3 has 13 amino acids. The CDR3 loop is CASSVHNTGELFF. CDR3 DNA: TGTGCCAGCAGCGTCCATAACACCGGGGAGCTGTTTTTT.

This clonotype showed up just a few times. J is TRBJ2-7 and V is TRBV5-1, with a tentative D call TRBD1 (5 bases). Germline V gives CDR1 SGHRS, CDR2 YFSETQ. Trimming took off 3 bases at V and 3 bases at J, with 16 bases between the two ends. The CDR3 totals 15 residues. CDR3 loop: CASSYDLQVHYEQYF. The CDR3 DNA reads TGCGCCAGCAGCTATGACTTACAGGTTCACTACGAGCAGTACTTC. The full variable domain, in which reference TRBV5-1 and TRBJ2-7 provide the parts outside the CDR3, is KAGVTQTPRYLIKTRGQQVTLSCSPISGHRSVSWYQQTPGQGLQFLFEYFSETQRNKGNFPGRFSGRQFSNSRSEMNVSTLELGDSALYLCASSYDLQVHYEQYFGPGTRLTVT.

The rearrangement joins TRBV12-3 or TRBV12-4 to TRBJ2-1, with a weak D call TRBD2 (5 bases). Trimming removed 3 bases at V and 1 base at J, with 10 bases between. The CDR3 has 15 amino acids. Here the CDR3 DNA reads TGTGCCAGCAGTTTTTCTAGCCTGTCCTACAATGAGCAGTTCTTC. Translation: CASSFSSLSYNEQFF.

This clonotype showed up just a few times. V and J are TRBV9 and TRBJ2-2; D gene uncertain. The CDR3 spans 14 residues. Germline CDR1 SGDLS, CDR2 YYNGEE. Trimming left V 7 bases short and J 0 bases short, with 10 bases between. This CDR3 reads CASQQRANTGELFF. CDR3 nucleotide sequence: TGTGCCAGCCAACAGAGAGCGAACACCGGGGAGCTGTTTTTT.

This clonotype was counted only a few times. The chain couples TRBV11-2 to TRBJ2-1, with D unresolved. Trimming left V 5 bases short and J 7 bases short, with 15 bases between. The CDR3 consists of 14 residues. Germline values: CDR1 SGHAT, CDR2 FQNNGV. CDR3 nucleotide sequence: TGTGCCAGCAGCCCGCCGGGTCGACGGAATGAGCAGTTCTTC. It encodes CASSPPGRRNEQFF.

This clonotype was seen more than once but under ten times. The gene calls are TRBV7-9 and TRBJ2-7; D may be TRBD1 or TRBD2 (6 bases each). CDR3 size: 18 residues. V gave up 5 bases and J gave up 0 bases, with 23 bases separating them. Germline V gives CDR1 SEHNR, CDR2 FQNEAQ (reference sequence). The CDR3 nucleotides are TGTGCCAGCAGCCCAAGGCTGTGGGGGCGACTAGGCTCCTACGAGCAGTACTTC. Its translation is CASSPRLWGRLGSYEQYF.

V gene TRBV4-2 combines with J gene TRBJ2-1; TRBD2 matches at 9 bases. This CDR3 contains 16 residues. The V gene's germline CDR1 is LGHNA and CDR2 YNFKEQ. The V and J ends lost 1 base and 9 bases, in that order; junction bases with no gene match: 10. The CDR3 nucleotides are TGTGCCAGCAGCCAAGTGGGCGGGGGGGCCTCTCCTGAGCAGTTCTTC. This encodes CASSQVGGGASPEQFF.

The CDR3 DNA sequence: TGTGCCAGCAGCCCGACTGGACCCCAGCAGTACTTC. Encoded protein: CASSPTGPQQYF. V and J are TRBV7-8 and TRBJ2-7, with D uncertain. The CDR3 is 12 residues long. Germline CDR1 is SGHVS and CDR2 is FQNEAQ. V was trimmed by 5 bases and J by 8 bases, leaving 13 bases between them.

A few counts support this clonotype. The rearrangement links TRBV7-6 to TRBJ2-3; D gene uncertain. The CDR3 extends over 15 amino acids. With 1 base removed from V and 1 base from J, the gap between germline ends came to 9 bases. Germline CDR1 and CDR2: SGHVS and FNYEAQ. The CDR3: CASSLGVLGTDTQYF. The CDR3 DNA reads as TGTGCCAGCAGCTTAGGGGTTCTCGGCACAGATACGCAGTATTTT. Together with reference TRBV7-6 and TRBJ2-3, the CDR3 gives the full variable domain: GAGVSQSPRYKVTKRGQDVALRCDPISGHVSLYWYRQALGQGPEFLTYFNYEAQQDKSGLPNDRFSAERPEGSISTLTIQRTEQRDSAMYRCASSLGVLGTDTQYFGPGTRLTVL.

This clonotype was seen only a few times. The chain has TRBV20-1 and TRBJ1-1; D perhaps matches TRBD1 (5 bases). Per the germline V gene, CDR1 is DFQATT and CDR2 is SNEGSKA (reference sequence). The CDR3 consists of 12 residues. Trimming stripped 5 bases from V and 5 bases from J, with 12 bases between. The CDR3 region is CSAFSGDTEAFF. The CDR3, as DNA: TGCAGTGCTTTTTCGGGGGATACTGAAGCTTTCTTT.

This chain uses TRBV6-1 with TRBJ2-7, with 8 bases that match TRBD1. The CDR3 runs to 13 residues. The germline V gene encodes CDR1 MNHNS and CDR2 SASEGT. The ends lost 8 bases at V and 4 bases at J; junction bases unmatched: 7. CDR3 DNA: TGTGCCAGCGGGTCTCAGGGGGCGTACGAGCAGTACTTC. Translation: CASGSQGAYEQYF.

This clonotype has just one count. The V gene is TRBV18, the J gene TRBJ2-7, with D uncertain. This CDR3 comprises 12 residues. Trimming stripped 5 bases from V and 3 bases from J, with 8 bases between. Per the germline V gene, CDR1 is KGHSH and CDR2 is LQKENI. The CDR3 DNA follows: TGTGCCAGCTCATCGGCAAACTACGAGCAGTACTTC. Translated, it gives CASSSANYEQYF.

Only a few counts were recorded for this clonotype. This sequence joins TRBV12-3 or TRBV12-4 and TRBJ1-1; 7 nucleotides agree with TRBD1. With 5 bases clipped from V and 11 bases from J, the junction kept 11 bases outside the gene matches. The CDR3 totals 13 residues. CDR3 coding DNA: TGTGCCAGCAGTCTCGGGACAGTCTTGAAGGCTTTCTTT. Encoded protein: CASSLGTVLKAFF.